These T cell receptor beta chains were read from a single sample in a study of breast tumors, draining lymph nodes, adjacent tissues. MiXCR, run by TCRdb on the multiplex PCR reads, gives a single entry per CDR3 protein. The sample consists of 200,000 to 250,000 distinct CDR3 sequences, 32% of them appearing once. The sample was axillary lymph node tissue. The origin of the receptors is a female donor with breast cancer. Some clones in this sample may be carry-over from other donors' samples. The CDR3 runs from the conserved cysteine through the conserved F or W. Fields, in order: clone size, D gene, J gene, V gene, CDR3 protein, CDR3 DNA. A D gene is named only where the DNA matches it firmly. Part of the rows lack a size; the others show once, few, many or a class for expanded clones.

-,-,TRBJ1-1,TRBV13,CASSLGGENTEAFF,TGTGCCAGCAGCTTAGGGGGGGAAAACACTGAAGCTTTCTTT
many,TRBD1,TRBJ1-5,TRBV18,CASSPSTGENQPQHF,TGTGCCAGCTCACCGTCGACAGGGGAGAATCAGCCCCAGCATTTT
many,-,TRBJ2-7,TRBV20-1,CSAHNLEQYF,TGCAGTGCTCATAACCTAGAGCAGTACTTC
many,-,TRBJ1-6,TRBV7-2,CASSLSGSSYNSPLHF,TGTGCCAGCAGCTTATCGGGGAGCTCCTATAATTCACCCCTCCACTTT
-,TRBD2,TRBJ2-7,TRBV2,CASFGLAGKYEQYF,TGTGCCAGTTTCGGACTAGCGGGAAAGTACGAGCAGTACTTC
many,-,TRBJ2-1,TRBV7-3,CASSLFPSGGGVNEQFF,TGTGCCAGCAGCTTATTTCCTAGCGGAGGGGGGGTGAATGAGCAGTTCTTC
many,TRBD1,TRBJ2-1,TRBV7-2,CASSSRTGGSYNEQFF,TGTGCCAGCAGCAGCCGGACAGGGGGATCCTACAATGAGCAGTTCTTC
-,-,TRBJ1-2,TRBV2,CASSASYVTLGFYGYTF,TGTGCCAGCAGTGCTAGTTATGTGACTCTAGGATTTTACGGCTACACCTTC
many,TRBD1,TRBJ2-3,TRBV6-6,CAITSRGGESTDTQYF,TGTGCCATCACATCCCGAGGGGGCGAGAGCACAGATACGCAGTATTTT
many,TRBD1,TRBJ2-2,TRBV7-6,CASSDGQGASGELFF,TGTGCCAGCAGCGATGGACAGGGGGCCTCCGGGGAGCTGTTTTTT
many,-,TRBJ2-5,TRBV4-2,CASSLSGTSRETQYF,TGTGCCAGCAGCCTCTCCGGGACTTCACGGGAGACCCAGTACTTC
many,-,TRBJ2-7,TRBV6-6,CASSHSSQAYSYEQYF,TGTGCCAGCAGTCACTCGAGTCAGGCGTACTCCTACGAGCAGTACTTC
-,TRBD1,TRBJ1-5,TRBV10-3,CAISESGRGLQETQHF,TGTGCCATCAGTGAGTCGGGGAGGGGGCTCCAAGAGACCCAGCATTTT
many,TRBD2,TRBJ2-3,TRBV3-1,CASSSGGLALDTQYF,TGTGCCAGCTCCTCCGGTGGACTAGCCCTAGATACGCAGTATTTT
many,-,TRBJ1-3,TRBV11-3,CASSLELRSGNTIYF,TGTGCCAGCAGCTTAGAACTTCGCTCTGGAAACACCATATATTTT
-,-,TRBJ2-1,TRBV10-1,CASSRQQGGEQFF,TGCGCCAGCAGTCGCCAACAGGGTGGCGAGCAGTTCTTC
many,-,TRBJ2-2,TRBV20-1,CSASGNTGELFF,TGCAGTGCTTCGGGCAACACCGGGGAGCTGTTTTTT
many,-,TRBJ2-7,TRBV6-5,CASSSGQGGVTYEQYF,TGTGCCAGCAGTTCCGGCCAGGGCGGAGTGACTTACGAGCAGTACTTC
many,TRBD2,TRBJ2-7,TRBV4-2,CASSLGLADDYEQYF,TGTGCCAGCAGCCTTGGACTAGCCGATGATTACGAGCAGTACTTC
-,TRBD2,TRBJ2-1,TRBV20-1,CSATEGRVENEQFF,TGCAGTGCTACCGAAGGGAGGGTTGAGAATGAGCAGTTCTTC